This T cell receptor beta chain is from a study of graft-versus-host responses after intestinal transplantation. Turning to the study itself: In this cohort, recipients had multivisceral, liver-intestinal, or isolated intestinal transplants. Induction with anti-thymocyte globulin, then tacrolimus and steroids for around three years, was given to all recipients. Whole-study findings and limits: Analysis identified GvH clones in recipient marrow, with some appearing first in ileum or blood. Those patients showing graft-donor T cell macrochimerism displayed high graft-versus-host to host-versus-graft clonal ratios in allografts.

As to this clone: The target antigen is unknown. The same CDR3 is also encoded by other DNA sequences in this sample.

Sequencing was performed with immunoSEQ multiplex PCR; in TCRdb, only in-frame clones are kept and a portion is missing. This table holds about 120,000 clones, about 93% found once. The CDR3 has 11 amino acids. Trimming left V 5 bases short and J 3 bases short, with 2 bases between. Germline loops: CDR1 SNHLY, CDR2 FYNNEI. The clonotype was recovered from a human donor who received an intestinal transplant. The source was unstimulated CD4+ T cells sorted from spleen or lymph node cells, collected before intestinal transplant. J is TRBJ2-1 and V is TRBV2; D call uncertain. The CDR3 DNA reads TGTGCCAGCAGTCTCTACAATGAGCAGTTCTTC. Residues: CASSLYNEQFF.